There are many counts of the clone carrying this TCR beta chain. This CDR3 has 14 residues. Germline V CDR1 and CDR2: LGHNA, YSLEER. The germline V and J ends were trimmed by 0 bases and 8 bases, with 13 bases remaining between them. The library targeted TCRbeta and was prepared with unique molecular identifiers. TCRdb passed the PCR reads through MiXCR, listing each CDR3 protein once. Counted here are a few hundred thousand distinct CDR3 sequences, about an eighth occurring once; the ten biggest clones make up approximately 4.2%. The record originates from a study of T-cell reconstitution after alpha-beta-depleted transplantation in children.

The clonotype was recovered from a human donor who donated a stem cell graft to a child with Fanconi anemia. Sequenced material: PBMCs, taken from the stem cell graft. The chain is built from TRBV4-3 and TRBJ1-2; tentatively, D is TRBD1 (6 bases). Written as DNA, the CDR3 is TGCGCCAGCAGCCAAGATCGGGGGGCGCGAGGCTACACCTTC. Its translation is CASSQDRGARGYTF.